Sequencing of this T cell receptor beta chain was carried out in a study of CD8 T cells in ankylosing spondylitis (TCRdb year 2017). In the study overall: To find TCR variants linked to disease, the study profiled T cell receptor beta repertoires in ankylosing spondylitis patients and healthy donors. The whole study cohort included roughly 110 healthy donors and 25 ankylosing spondylitis patients. Samples of peripheral blood were taken, and for ankylosing spondylitis patients, synovial fluid was collected as well.

This clonotype was seen at least ten times. It has no known antigen specificity. No per-base quality is available; no much larger clone lies one base away. Broad study findings and their caveats: Blood from ankylosing spondylitis patients appeared to be characterized by a TCR beta motif made up of under ten highly homologous amino acid variants. In peripheral blood, the disease-linked clones were found at relatively low frequencies and had a CD8+ phenotype. The disease-linked clones were reported to be significantly enriched in matched synovial fluid samples from ankylosing spondylitis patients. Some motif variants had previously been reported in the synovial fluid and blood of reactive arthritis patients, which suggests shared mechanisms of disease initiation.

V is cut back by 0 bases and J by 12 bases, with 11 bases in the junction unmatched. CDR1 MNHEY and CDR2 SMNVEV were looked up in the germline V gene (reference sequence). The CDR3, cysteine through phenylalanine, is 15 amino acids long. The CDR3 DNA has 45 bases and is translated from base 1. TCRdb shows the sequencer as Illumina HiSeq 2500. Quantitative 5'-RACE with molecular barcodes was used to prepare TCR beta libraries. On the study's bioinformatics: A new computational method, built on a probabilistic model of VDJ rearrangement, was used to identify disease-linked TCR variants. The raw public reads went through TCRdb reprocessing: fastp at Q25, MiXCR clone calling, in-frame beta chains kept. Every distinct CDR3 protein forms one entry, paired with its most common genes and DNA. The V and J calls were determined by TCRdb, not by the authors. The sample table records roughly 490,000 distinct CDR3 sequences; approximately 5% of these occur just once. The top ten clones comprise 3% to 4% of the sample.

The specimen sequenced was blood, either unsorted or a sorted T cell fraction (not recorded which). Here the chain combines TRBV27 and TRBJ2-4; TRBD2 matches 7 bases in the middle. The sequence derives from a male donor with ankylosing spondylitis. The CDR3 region: CASSLSRGSGLGQYF. Here is the DNA: TGTGCCAGCAGTTTATCACGGGGTAGCGGGCTCGGTCAGTACTTC.